Presented here are 6 T cell receptor beta chains from one specimen sequenced in a study of cytomegalovirus exposure and HLA in healthy donors. PCR involved 60 Vbeta and 13 Jbeta primers. The repertoire was sequenced with immunoSEQ multiplex PCR; TCRdb's copy has only in-frame clones and lacks some. The sample yields fewer than 150,000 clones, 75% to 85% seen once. The specimen was PBMCs. The receptors derive from a man aged 35-49 years in good health and CMV-seronegative.

This CDR3 is CASTVRRDTEAFF. Here the CDR3 DNA reads TGTGCCAGCACGGTCCGGCGGGACACTGAAGCTTTCTTT. The chain carries TRBV6-1 and TRBJ1-1; D is unclear. Germline V gene sequence: CDR1 MNHNS, CDR2 SASEGT. This CDR3 is built from 13 residues. V was clipped by 7 bases and J by 3 bases, with 12 bases between them.

CDR3 loop: CASRVTGQNTGELFF. The CDR3 bases are TGTGCCAGCAGGGTGACAGGCCAGAACACCGGGGAGCTGTTTTTT. The genes are TRBV6-6 and TRBJ2-2; D is possibly TRBD1 (6 bases). Germline loops: CDR1 MNHNY, CDR2 SVGAGI (reference sequence). The CDR3 covers 15 residues. Trimming shortened V by 6 bases and J by 1 base, and 12 bases separated the two germline ends.

The chain joins TRBV13 to TRBJ2-7, with TRBD1 identical over 7 bases. The junction had 8 bases not matched to a gene; V was cut back by 3 bases and J by 6 bases. CDR3 length equals 14 residues. The V gene's germline CDR1 is PRHDT and CDR2 FYEKMQ (reference sequence). The CDR3 sequence: CASSFFTGAAEQYF. As DNA, the CDR3 is TGTGCCAGCAGCTTTTTTACAGGGGCAGCCGAGCAGTACTTC.

This clone appeared once. This chain connects TRBV7-8 to TRBJ2-7; D remains unclear. Trimming removed 3 bases at V and 1 base at J, with 7 bases between. The CDR3 is made up of 13 amino acids. CDR1 and CDR2 (germline): SGHVS, FQNEAQ. The CDR3 sequence: CASSLPHSYEQYF. CDR3 nucleotides: TGTGCCAGCAGCTTGCCACATTCCTACGAGCAGTACTTC.

This chain links TRBV7-9 with TRBJ2-7, with 10 bases fitting TRBD1. Losses at the gene ends were 5 bases for V and 6 bases for J; bases not matched to a gene: 7. Germline values: CDR1 SEHNR, CDR2 FQNEAQ (reference sequence). This CDR3 is 14 amino acids long. The CDR3 is CASSPGQGLVEQYF. The CDR3 DNA reads as TGTGCCAGCAGCCCGGGACAGGGGCTGGTCGAGCAGTACTTC.

This chain connects TRBV7-2 to TRBJ1-2; 8 positions match TRBD1. Per the germline V gene, CDR1 is SGHTA and CDR2 is FQGNSA. This CDR3 is built from 14 residues. Unmatched junction bases numbered 12, after V lost 7 bases and J lost 8 bases. CDR3 nucleotides: TGTGCCAGCACCGACGGACAGGGAGCGGAAGGCTACACCTTC. This sequence encodes CASTDGQGAEGYTF.